The source of this T cell receptor beta chain is a study of blood T cell repertoires in COVID-19. The germline V gene has CDR1 MNHEY and CDR2 SVGEGT. CDR3 length: 12 amino acids. Deletions cut 4 bases from V and 5 bases from J, with 8 bases between. In the original processing: Estimates of nucleated cell counts were drawn from the amplification of reference gene primers. This table comes from immunoSEQ multiplex PCR, and its TCRdb copy is limited to in-frame clones, with some not included. That table is the source of V, J and clone size, and D and trimming were worked out from the DNA. This sample yields about 90,000 clones, of which about nine tenths are seen a single time; about 2% belongs to the top ten.

The gene calls are TRBV6-2 or TRBV6-3 and TRBJ2-5; possibly TRBD2 for D (5 bases). Sequenced sample: peripheral blood. The clonotype was recovered from a human donor with active COVID-19. The donor label of this sample is uncertain. The CDR3 DNA is TGTGCCAGCAGTTGGAGGAGGGAGACCCAGTACTTC. Its translation: CASSWRRETQYF.